This T cell receptor (beta chain) was found in a study of cytomegalovirus exposure and HLA in healthy donors (dated by TCRdb to the late 2010s). Study-level background: In an earlier analysis of around 540 of the donors, under 300 Gb of sequence data and 90 million to 120 million unique TCR beta sequences from 150 million to 200 million T cells were reported. About 280 gigabases of sequencing data and roughly 81 million unique TCR sequences made up an early release that covered approximately 620 HLA-typed donors. Of the roughly 400 genotyped donors, 81% were placed in the genetic ancestry cluster associated with self-reported Caucasian donors. The study aimed to test whether cataloging public T cell receptors could reveal signatures of past pathogen exposure. The study used immunosequencing to profile the T cell repertoires of more than 650 subjects and linked those repertoires to cytomegalovirus serostatus. In addition to the first cohort of 666 subjects, a separate validation cohort of under 150 different subjects was used. To predict cytomegalovirus infection status, the study combined high-throughput TCR immunosequencing, statistical association of individual TCRs with disease status, and machine learning. To study patterns of TCR occurrence, a later analysis re-analyzed previously published TCR beta repertoires from hundreds of donors and added high-resolution HLA genotyping. Rather than using new phenotypic data, the later analysis identified candidate immune exposures from TCR beta sequences and from how often those sequences occurred across donors. In an earlier analysis of 500 to 650 of the donors, high-throughput TCR beta sequencing was used to judge whether each TCR beta V gene segment behaved as functional or pseudogenic. Donor age, sex, ethnicity and CMV serostatus were collected together with the repertoire data. In a later genetic analysis, genome-wide SNP genotypes for about 55% of the 666 donors were used, and that subset was treated as a discovery cohort. Every repertoire in the discovery cohort had been generated on one and the same sequencing platform. Class I and class II HLA loci were covered by the typing at four-digit resolution. The number of donors typed differed by locus, with 629-630 for A, B, C, DRB1 and DQB1, roughly 520 for DQA1, approximately 570 for DPA1, and 472 for DPB1. Four to six DR-DQ haplotypes were handled as single units for association and clustering, since linkage in the cohort was strong. Across around 400 genotyped donors of the cohort, an average of about 250,000 unique TCR beta nucleotide sequences per donor were sequenced, and roughly 17% of those sequences were non-productive.

General study outcomes and caveats: A cluster of highly shared sequence variants was judged likely to represent a technical artifact of the sequencing pipeline. In a later genetic analysis, a missense DCLRE1C variant was associated with V-gene and J-gene trimming of TCR beta chains, and the association was replicated in an independent cohort. A further reported finding was that TCR beta sequences accurately predicted the HLA-A and HLA-B alleles for most subjects in the first cohort. In a later analysis, several top co-occurrence clusters were reported to appear linked to parvovirus B19, influenza, CMV and Epstein-Barr virus. An earlier analysis of approximately 600 of the donors showed that most TCR beta V segments appeared in productive rearrangements either about 87% or about 30% of the time, which broadly matched IMGT annotations. According to a later analysis, TCR association rates differed among HLA loci, with DRB1 alleles showing the most associated TCRs and HLA-C alleles showing the fewest. While some public TCRs were present in many individuals, most TCR sequences turned up only very rarely across donors. When HLA alleles, especially DR and DQ, strongly co-occurred, TCR associations were difficult to assign to individual alleles. A few of the identified cytomegalovirus-associated TCR beta chains were confirmed in vitro to be specific for cytomegalovirus antigens. HLA typing was unavailable for some donors at each locus, so association tests used only the typed subset. The classifier was reported to diagnose cytomegalovirus status with high specificity and sensitivity in both the original cohort and the validation cohort. In this cohort, only TCR beta chains were sequenced, and detectable features were limited by the absence of alpha or paired-chain data. A total of 150 or so TCR beta chains were listed by the study as associated with cytomegalovirus. At a false discovery rate of 0.05, a later analysis linked under 20,000 TCR beta sequences to specific HLA alleles. Some IMGT-functional V segments, including TRBV6-2 and TRBV6-3, could not be distinguished by the 87-base-pair reads and were therefore excluded. Presence/absence analyses assumed roughly uniform sequencing depth across donors, an assumption that may not hold. The only immune exposure information available for the cohort was CMV serostatus. Linkage disequilibrium might explain the correlated functional status among segregating V segments, but an unknown experimental factor could not be excluded. It was suggested by the authors that the approach could potentially be generalized to other disease states and immunological phenotypes. In a later genetic analysis, fewer N-insertions in productive TCRs were reported among donors in an Asian-associated ancestry cluster than the roughly 700-donor mean. A later analysis found that HLA-associated TCR beta chains were more clonally expanded and had lower generation probabilities than equally common non-associated chains. Because counts were too low, roughly 17 rarely observed V segments, including chromosome 9 orphons, were left out of the earlier analysis of 587 of the donors. A later analysis found that most CMV-associated TCR beta chains appeared HLA-restricted, with HLA associations seemingly driven largely by CMV exposure.

The cohort comprised around 700 healthy bone marrow donors. Cohort members were all nominally healthy when sampled, although unrecorded immune exposures were likely present. The donor was CMV seropositive and was included in the group of about 290 seropositive cohort members. A peripheral blood sample was collected from each donor, and TCR beta sequencing was performed on peripheral blood mononuclear cells. Genomic DNA extraction from the blood cell samples was performed with the Qiagen DNeasy Blood Extraction Kit. The method was the immunoSEQ multiplex PCR assay. For the multiplex PCR, a mixture combining 60 forward primers for TCR Vbeta segments and 13 reverse primers for TCR Jbeta segments was used. The CDR3 region of rearranged TCR beta genes was amplified from genomic DNA by a multiplex PCR assay. Amplified TCR beta libraries were sequenced as 87-base-pair reads on the Illumina HiSeq System. The study's own analysis went as follows. In a later analysis, tens of millions of unique TCR beta chains were counted across the 500 to 850 repertoires, and approximately 11 million of these chains were shared by at least two donors. Raw reads were error-corrected and collapsed into unique sequences with a nearest-neighbor algorithm that merged closely related sequences to remove PCR and sequencing errors. V, D and J gene segments were assigned by aligning CDR3 sequences to IMGT reference sequences. For a sequence to be retained, a match of at least six nucleotides to both a V gene segment and a J gene segment was required. A rearrangement was called productive if the CDR3 had no stop codons and remained in frame with V and J, and every other rearrangement was called non-productive. Following IMGT convention, CDR3 was defined as the stretch from the second conserved V-encoded cysteine up to the conserved J-encoded phenylalanine. The earlier analysis of about 590 of the donors excluded sequences that lacked an unambiguous match to a single V gene segment. In an earlier analysis of about 590 of the donors, a V segment was called functional when productive rearrangements were above 56.7%, and segregating when the standard deviation between donors exceeded 5%. A statistical classification framework was developed to diagnose cytomegalovirus status using the catalog of TCR beta chain sequences. In a later analysis, V and J genes were assigned by comparing TCR nucleotide sequences against IMGT/GENE-DB human TR gene sequences. Using the TCRdist pipeline, a later analysis assigned CDR3 sequences along with most-parsimonious VDJ recombination scenarios. A later analysis defined each TCR beta chain by its CDR3 amino acid sequence plus V-gene family, and excluded reads lacking a unique V-gene family. As a way to deal with suspected cross-contamination and a sequencing artifact, a later analysis dropped hundreds of nucleotide sequences that were highly shared and had low generation probability. A later analysis calculated a clonal expansion index for each public chain from normalized within-repertoire ranks of inferred template counts. Generation probabilities in a later analysis came from a VDJ recombination model fitted to out-of-frame rearrangements, and those results were checked against IGoR. A later analysis scored TCR-TCR, TCR-HLA and TCR-CMV co-occurrence with hypergeometric tests, applying a repertoire-size bias correction to TCR pairs. A later analysis estimated false discovery rates by permuting HLA or CMV assignments 20 times. A later analysis grouped co-occurring TCRs with DBSCAN, adding TCRdist sequence similarity when clustering within HLA-allele-positive subsets. Repertoires with fewer than 30,000 or more than 120,000 public chains, plus five repertoires with anomalous nucleotide sharing, were excluded from co-occurrence clustering. TCRdb took over this immuneACCESS table, retaining in-frame rearrangements with V and J assigned. Such tables are incomplete; in checked studies, under half of the missing clones stem from an unresolved V gene, and the remainder is unexplained. D and trimming were read from the DNA, whereas the V and J calls and clone size are those reported in that table. The sample records approximately 210,000 clones, 60% to 80% of which are singletons. The ten largest clones represent 2% to 2.5% of the sample.

Turning to this clone: Its recognized antigen is unknown. Qualities for individual bases were not recorded, and no much larger clone is one base off.

CDR1 SGHDT and CDR2 YYEEEE are derived from the germline V gene. At the junction V is shortened by 1 base and J by 3 bases, with 10 bases in between. From the cysteine up to the phenylalanine, the CDR3 has a length of 14 residues. The entry retains the CDR3 DNA only, 42 bases that are in frame from base 1. The TCR sequence derives from a woman aged 25 to 39 in good health and CMV-seropositive. Source material: PBMCs. The sequence is built from TRBV5-6 and TRBJ1-1; the D gene is unclear. Read as DNA, the sequence is TGTGCCAGCAGCTTGCCCTACCCCGACACTGAAGCTTTCTTT. Its coded protein is CASSLPYPDTEAFF.